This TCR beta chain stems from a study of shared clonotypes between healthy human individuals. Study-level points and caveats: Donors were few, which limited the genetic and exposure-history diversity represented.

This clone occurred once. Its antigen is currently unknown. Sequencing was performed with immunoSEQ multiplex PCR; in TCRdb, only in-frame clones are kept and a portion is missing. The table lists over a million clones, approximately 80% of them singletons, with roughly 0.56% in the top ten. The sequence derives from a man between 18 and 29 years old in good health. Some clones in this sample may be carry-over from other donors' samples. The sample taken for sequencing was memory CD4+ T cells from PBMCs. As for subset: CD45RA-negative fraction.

The CDR3 coding sequence is TGCGCCAGCAGCTTGGAGTTTGGGACAAACGAGCAGTACTTC. This translates into CASSLEFGTNEQYF. The V and J genes are TRBV5-1 and TRBJ2-7; possibly TRBD1 for D (6 bases). This CDR3 has 14 residues. The V gene's germline CDR1 is SGHRS and CDR2 YFSETQ. V shed 0 bases and J shed 5 bases, with 12 bases lying between them.